A single TCR beta chain is shown here with its context. Antigen unknown. Clones were read by immunoSEQ multiplex PCR, and TCRdb kept only the in-frame ones, dropping some. The repertoire has 18,000 or so clones, about 60% of them found once; the top ten carry 30% to 35%. These data originate in a study of radiation and T cells in renal cell carcinoma. Study-wide results and caveats: Dominant CDR3 motifs were more common in irradiated tumors than controls.

Treatment: treatment-naive control, cytoreductive nephrectomy. Germline V gene sequence: CDR1 MNHEY, CDR2 SVGAGI. This CDR3 region has 14 residues. The ends were cut back, 2 bases at V and 4 bases at J, with 11 bases in the middle. The sequenced sample was tumor tissue, obtained from a patient whose treatment was nephrectomy without radiotherapy. The receptor's source is a middle-aged man with renal cell carcinoma. The chain is built from TRBV6-5 and TRBJ1-2, with D hard to call. This chain's CDR3 is CASSYGGSSYGYTF. DNA for the CDR3: TGTGCCAGCAGTTACGGAGGGTCGAGCTATGGCTACACCTTC.